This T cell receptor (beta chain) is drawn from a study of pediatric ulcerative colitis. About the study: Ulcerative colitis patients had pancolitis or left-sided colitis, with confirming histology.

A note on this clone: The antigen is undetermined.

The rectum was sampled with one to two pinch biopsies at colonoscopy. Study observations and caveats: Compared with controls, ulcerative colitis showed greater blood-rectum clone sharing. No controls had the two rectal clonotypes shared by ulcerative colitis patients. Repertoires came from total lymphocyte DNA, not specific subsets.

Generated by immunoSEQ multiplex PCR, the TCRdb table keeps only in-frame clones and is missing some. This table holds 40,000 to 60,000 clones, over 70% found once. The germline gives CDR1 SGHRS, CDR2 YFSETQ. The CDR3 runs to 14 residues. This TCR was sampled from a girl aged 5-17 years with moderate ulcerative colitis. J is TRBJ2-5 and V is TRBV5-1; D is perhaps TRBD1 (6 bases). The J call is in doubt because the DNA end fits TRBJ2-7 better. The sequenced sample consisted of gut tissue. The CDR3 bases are TGCGCCAGCAGCTACGACAGGTCCCCCCTCGAGCAGTACTTC. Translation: CASSYDRSPLEQYF.